What follows are 30 T cell receptor beta chains derived from one specimen sequenced in a study of blood T cell repertoires in COVID-19. The assay was immunoSEQ multiplex PCR, and TCRdb's table has in-frame clones only and misses some. The sample has about 220,000 clones; 70% to 90% are singletons. Sequencing was done on a sample of peripheral blood. The origin of the receptors is a man between 50 and 59 years old who had recovered from COVID-19.

The rearrangement joins TRBV28 to TRBJ2-1, with a possible D match to TRBD1 (6 bases). CDR1 and CDR2 (germline): MDHEN, SYDVKM. V lost 4 bases and J lost 1, with 14 bases in between. CDR3 length: 16 residues. CDR3 nucleotide sequence: TGTGCCAGCAGTTCTCTCAGGGGTGGGTCCTACAATGAGCAGTTCTTC. Its protein is CASSSLRGGSYNEQFF.

This chain links TRBV4-1 with TRBJ2-1; 9 bases are a match to TRBD2. Germline V gives CDR1 MGHRA, CDR2 YSYEKL. The CDR3 is 16 amino acids. The trim removed 2 bases at V and 7 bases at J, leaving 9 bases unmatched. The CDR3 is CASSQQRASGKNEQFF. CDR3 DNA: TGCGCCAGCAGCCAACAGAGGGCTAGCGGGAAGAATGAGCAGTTCTTC.

V is TRBV28 and J is TRBJ1-2; 10 bases are a match to TRBD1. The CDR3 sequence is 14 residues long. The V gene's germline CDR1 is MDHEN and CDR2 SYDVKM. After removal of 6 bases from V and 7 bases from J, the junction contained 8 bases not matched to a gene. For the CDR3, the DNA is TGTGCCAGCAGCGACAGGGGGCGTTTCGTTGGCTACACCTTC. Amino acids: CASSDRGRFVGYTF.

The chain joins TRBV15 to TRBJ2-1, with TRBD2 identical over 14 bases. This CDR3 spans 17 amino acids. Germline CDR1 reads LNHNV; CDR2 reads YYDKDF (reference sequence). V lost 0 bases to trimming and J lost 9 bases; unmatched junction nucleotides: 7. The CDR3 DNA sequence: TGTGCCACCAGCAGAGATCCGACTAGCGGGAGGGGGAGTGAGCAGTTCTTC. This translates into CATSRDPTSGRGSEQFF.

The rearrangement uses TRBV15 and TRBJ2-1; 15 bases agree with TRBD2. CDR1 and CDR2 (germline): LNHNV, YYDKDF (reference sequence). Trimming took 4 bases from V and 9 from J; bases not matched to a gene: 7. The CDR3 sequence is 16 residues long. CDR3 in amino acids: CATSTRTSGRAGEQFF. The CDR3 DNA follows: TGTGCCACCAGCACCAGGACTAGCGGGAGGGCCGGTGAGCAGTTCTTC. The whole variable domain, remainder taken from reference TRBV15 and TRBJ2-1, is DAMVIQNPRYQVTQFGKPVTLSCSQTLNHNVMYWYQQKSSQAPKLLFHYYDKDFNNEADTPDNFQSRRPNTSFCFLDIRSPGLGDTAMYLCATSTRTSGRAGEQFFGPGTRLTVL.

The genes are TRBV27 and TRBJ2-7; 12 bases are a match to TRBD1. The CDR3 extends over 17 amino acids. Germline V gene lookup returns CDR1 MNHEY and CDR2 SMNVEV (reference sequence). The ends lost 5 bases at V and 3 bases at J; junction bases unmatched: 11. The CDR3 sequence: CASSPLPGQGAGYEQYF. The DNA of the CDR3 is TGTGCCAGCAGTCCATTACCGGGACAGGGGGCGGGCTACGAGCAGTACTTC.

The chain combines TRBV28 with TRBJ1-1; unclear D gene. CDR1 and CDR2 (germline): MDHEN, SYDVKM. Trimming took 4 bases from V and 0 from J, leaving 6 bases between them. The CDR3 loop spans 13 amino acids. The CDR3 loop is CASSYQMNTEAFF. CDR3 DNA: TGTGCCAGCAGTTACCAGATGAACACTGAAGCTTTCTTT.

This clone was observed a handful of times. The rearrangement links TRBV27 to TRBJ2-1; TRBD2 matches at 15 bases. Germline values: CDR1 MNHEY, CDR2 SMNVEV (reference sequence). The V gene end was trimmed by 5 bases and the J gene end by 7 bases; junction bases not matched to a gene: 6. The CDR3 has 16 amino acids. The CDR3 here is CASSPPGLAGGNEQFF. The CDR3 DNA sequence: TGTGCCAGCAGTCCCCCGGGACTAGCGGGAGGAAATGAGCAGTTCTTC.

The chain is built from TRBV3-1 (or the pseudogene TRBV3-2) and TRBJ1-3; D is unresolved. Trimming stripped 0 bases from V and 5 bases from J, with 11 bases between. Germline lookup yields CDR1 LGHDT and CDR2 YNNKEL (reference sequence). This CDR3 has 15 residues. The CDR3 region has the DNA TGTGCCAGCAGCCAAGATACAGTCGACAGAAACACCATATATTTT. It codes for CASSQDTVDRNTIYF.

The genes are TRBV15 and TRBJ1-2; TRBD1 might be the D (6 bases). The germline V gene encodes CDR1 LNHNV and CDR2 YYDKDF (reference sequence). CDR3 length: 19 amino acids. With 2 bases removed from V and 0 bases from J, the gap between germline ends came to 22 bases. In nucleotides, the CDR3 is TGTGCCACCAGCAGACGACGCCCGGGGACACCTATAACTAACTATGGCTACACCTTC. As protein: CATSRRRPGTPITNYGYTF.

The chain links TRBV6-2 or TRBV6-3 to TRBJ2-7; 7 positions match TRBD2. Trimming took 1 base from V and 6 from J; bases not matched to a gene: 3. The CDR3 totals 13 residues. Looked up from germline, CDR1 is MNHEY and CDR2 is SVGEGT. As DNA, the CDR3 is TGTGCCAGCAGTTACTTGGGGAGGGGCGAGCAGTACTTC. Encoded protein: CASSYLGRGEQYF.

V usage is TRBV9 and J usage is TRBJ2-7, with 13 positions matching TRBD2. This CDR3 comprises 15 residues. Unmatched junction bases numbered 3, after V lost 3 bases and J lost 3 bases. Germline assignment: CDR1 SGDLS and CDR2 YYNGEE. The CDR3 coding sequence is TGTGCCAGCAGCGAGGGGACTAGCGGGATCTACGAGCAGTACTTC. Encoded protein: CASSEGTSGIYEQYF.

J is TRBJ2-3 and V is TRBV11-2, with D hard to call. The CDR3 loop spans 12 amino acids. V lost 5 bases and J 2 bases, leaving 5 bases between the germline ends. Per germline, CDR1 SGHAT and CDR2 FQNNGV. CDR3 nucleotide sequence: TGTGCCAGCAGCGAGAACACAGATACGCAGTATTTT. This sequence encodes CASSENTDTQYF.

Regarding this clone: The same CDR3 arises from other DNA sequences in this sample as well. The rearrangement uses TRBV7-2 and TRBJ2-1, with 7 bases aligning to TRBD2. J gave up 4 bases and V 5 bases, and 5 bases lay outside the gene matches. Germline V gene sequence: CDR1 SGHTA, CDR2 FQGNSA. This CDR3 has 14 residues. The CDR3 protein is CASSLGLSYNEQFF. Written as DNA, the CDR3 is TGTGCCAGCAGCCTGGGACTATCATACAATGAGCAGTTCTTC.

This clone was seen only once. This chain uses TRBV2 with TRBJ2-4, with 7 bases matching TRBD1. This CDR3 is 13 amino acids long. The germline V gene has CDR1 SNHLY and CDR2 FYNNEI. V lost 8 bases and J lost 10; bases outside the gene matches: 11. This chain's CDR3 is CASEARDRDIQYF. Written as DNA, the CDR3 is TGTGCCAGCGAAGCCCGGGACAGAGATATTCAGTACTTC. The full variable domain, with the rest looked up from reference TRBV2 and TRBJ2-4, is EPEVTQTPSHQVTQMGQEVILRCVPISNHLYFYWYRQILGQKVEFLVSFYNNEISEKSEIFDDQFSVERPDGSNFTLKIRSTKLEDSAMYFCASEARDRDIQYFGAGTRLSVL.

This chain connects TRBV10-2 to TRBJ2-7; D gene unclear. The CDR3 is 12 residues long. V lost 0 bases and J lost 3, with 3 bases in between. Germline V gene lookup returns CDR1 WSHSY and CDR2 SAAADI. The DNA for the CDR3 is TGCGCCAGCAGTGAGTCCGGCTACGAGCAGTACTTC. It codes for CASSESGYEQYF.

The chain links TRBV5-5 to TRBJ2-1, with a tentative D call TRBD1 (5 bases). The CDR3 extends over 13 amino acids. The germline CDR1 and CDR2 sequences are SGHKS and YYEKEE (reference sequence). Trimming took 7 bases from V and 0 from J, leaving 8 bases between them. The CDR3 DNA reads as TGTGCCAGCGCAGGGTTCTCCTACAATGAGCAGTTCTTC. As protein: CASAGFSYNEQFF.

This chain joins TRBV5-6 and TRBJ2-1; D gene unclear. This CDR3 region has 14 residues. The V gene's germline CDR1 is SGHDT and CDR2 YYEEEE. Trimming pared 0 bases from V and 4 bases from J, leaving 8 bases between. The chain's CDR3 is CASSLGLRYNEQFF. The CDR3 DNA follows: TGTGCCAGCAGCTTGGGGCTGAGGTACAATGAGCAGTTCTTC.

The genes are TRBV28 and TRBJ2-1; 12 bases align to TRBD2. CDR1 MDHEN and CDR2 SYDVKM come from the germline V gene. The CDR3 has 14 amino acids. The V gene end was trimmed by 3 bases and the J gene end by 10 bases; junction bases not matched to a gene: 4. CDR3 coding DNA: TGTGCCAGCAGTTTTAGACTAGCGGGAGACGAGCAGTTCTTC. Amino acid sequence: CASSFRLAGDEQFF.

This chain links TRBV10-3 with TRBJ1-6; 11 bases match TRBD1. Germline V lookup: CDR1 ENHRY, CDR2 SYGVKD. With 6 bases clipped from V and 11 bases from J, the junction kept 18 bases outside the gene matches. CDR3 size: 18 residues. The CDR3 spells CAISAGQGAFRSLTPLHF. In nucleotides, the CDR3 is TGTGCCATCAGCGCAGGACAGGGGGCTTTTAGAAGTCTTACACCCCTCCACTTT.

CDR3 loop: CASSITPQGNYGYTF. The CDR3, as DNA: TGTGCCAGCAGTATCACGCCCCAGGGCAACTATGGCTACACCTTC. The chain joins TRBV28 to TRBJ1-2, with a possible D match to TRBD1 (5 bases). This CDR3 is built from 15 residues. The ends were cut back, 5 bases at V and 2 bases at J, with 15 bases in the middle. Germline V gene data show CDR1 as MDHEN and CDR2 as SYDVKM.

The chain uses TRBV19 and TRBJ1-5; TRBD1 matches 8 bases. The V gene end was trimmed by 11 bases and the J gene end by 0 bases; junction bases not matched to a gene: 9. This CDR3 region has 15 residues. Germline V CDR1 and CDR2: LNHDA, SQIVND (reference sequence). CDR3 residues: CAAAQGAYSNQPQHF. The DNA for the CDR3 is TGTGCCGCAGCCCAGGGGGCGTATAGCAATCAGCCCCAGCATTTT.

The rearrangement uses TRBV6-5 and TRBJ1-4, with D maybe TRBD1 (5 bases). Per germline, CDR1 MNHEY and CDR2 SVGAGI. Trimming stripped 2 bases from V and 8 bases from J, with 15 bases between. The CDR3 is made up of 15 amino acids. CDR3 DNA sequence: TGTGCCAGCAGTTACAGGAGGGCCGGGGACGAAAAACTGTTTTTT. Translated: CASSYRRAGDEKLFF.

The gene calls are TRBV5-4 and TRBJ2-1, with 7 positions matching TRBD2. The CDR3 consists of 14 residues. V lost 3 bases to trimming and J lost 8 bases; unmatched junction nucleotides: 8. Per germline, CDR1 SGHNT and CDR2 YYREEE (reference sequence). DNA for the CDR3: TGTGCCAGCAGCTGGGACGGCGGGAGCTATGAGCAGTTCTTC. It translates to CASSWDGGSYEQFF.

A single count supports this clone. J is TRBJ2-7 and V is TRBV27; 7 positions agree with TRBD1. CDR1 is MNHEY and CDR2 is SMNVEV in the germline V gene (reference sequence). CDR3 length: 13 amino acids. V shed 2 bases and J 3 bases; nucleotides not matched to a gene: 1. DNA of the CDR3: TGTGCCAGCAGTTTAACAGGGGTCTACGAGCAGTACTTC. This gives the protein CASSLTGVYEQYF.

The chain carries TRBV18 and TRBJ2-7; 8 bases are shared with TRBD1. Germline V lookup: CDR1 KGHSH, CDR2 LQKENI. This CDR3 is 14 amino acids long. V lost 8 bases, J lost 0 bases, and 6 bases stayed unmatched. In DNA, the CDR3 is TGTGCCAGCACCCCGGACAGGGCCTCCTACGAGCAGTACTTC. It specifies CASTPDRASYEQYF. Using reference TRBV18 and TRBJ2-7 for the parts outside the CDR3, the full variable domain is NAGVMQNPRHLVRRRGQEARLRCSPMKGHSHVYWYRQLPEEGLKFMVYLQKENIIDESGMPKERFSAEFPKEGPSILRIQQVVRGDSAAYFCASTPDRASYEQYFGPGTRLTVT.

The V call is TRBV5-1, the J call TRBJ2-1; 8 bases map to TRBD2. V was pared by 4 bases and J by 6 bases, with 9 bases of the junction left unmatched. The CDR3 sequence is 15 residues long. Germline V gene lookup returns CDR1 SGHRS and CDR2 YFSETQ. The DNA of the CDR3 is TGCGCCAGCAGCATCCAAGCGGGAGTGTCCAATGAGCAGTTCTTC. Its translation: CASSIQAGVSNEQFF.

The rearrangement uses TRBV5-1 and TRBJ2-3, with D hard to call. The V end lost 1 base, the J end lost 4 bases, and 13 bases lay between the germline ends. Germline CDR1 is SGHRS and CDR2 is YFSETQ. The CDR3 totals 15 residues. The CDR3 DNA sequence: TGCGCCAGCAGCTTGCCGGGTAGTAGTTCAGATACGCAGTATTTT. It translates to CASSLPGSSSDTQYF.

A word on this clone: This sample also contains other DNA sequences that code for the same CDR3. The chain is built from TRBV29-1 and TRBJ2-7; D may be TRBD1 (6 bases). Germline CDR1 SQVTM, CDR2 ANQGSEA. CDR3 length: 12 amino acids. V was trimmed by 4 bases and J by 0 bases, leaving 7 bases between them. CDR3 DNA sequence: TGCAGCGTTGGGACAGACTCCTACGAGCAGTACTTC. Its protein is CSVGTDSYEQYF.

This clone appeared a single time. The chain links TRBV19 to TRBJ2-2; 10 nucleotides agree with TRBD1. V was pared by 5 bases and J by 7 bases, with 7 bases of the junction left unmatched. The CDR3 covers 15 residues. Per the germline V gene, CDR1 is LNHDA and CDR2 is SQIVND (reference sequence). The CDR3 DNA reads as TGTGCCAGTAGTCCTCGACAGGGGGCTGGCGGGGAGCTGTTTTTT. This sequence encodes CASSPRQGAGGELFF.